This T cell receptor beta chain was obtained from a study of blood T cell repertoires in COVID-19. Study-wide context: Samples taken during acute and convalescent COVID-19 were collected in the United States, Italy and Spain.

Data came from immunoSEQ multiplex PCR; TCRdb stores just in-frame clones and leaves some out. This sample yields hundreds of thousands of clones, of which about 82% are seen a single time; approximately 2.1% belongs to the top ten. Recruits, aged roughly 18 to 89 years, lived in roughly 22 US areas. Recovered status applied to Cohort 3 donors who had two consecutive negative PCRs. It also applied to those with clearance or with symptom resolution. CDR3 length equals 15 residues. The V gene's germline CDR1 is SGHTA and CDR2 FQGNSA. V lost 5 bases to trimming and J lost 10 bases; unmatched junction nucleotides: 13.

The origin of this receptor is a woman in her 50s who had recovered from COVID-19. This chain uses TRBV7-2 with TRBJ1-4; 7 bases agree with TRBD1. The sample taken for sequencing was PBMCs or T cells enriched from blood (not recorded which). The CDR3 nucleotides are TGTGCCAGCAGCCCCTCAGGGGGGCTAATGGGAAAACTGTTTTTT. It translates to CASSPSGGLMGKLFF.